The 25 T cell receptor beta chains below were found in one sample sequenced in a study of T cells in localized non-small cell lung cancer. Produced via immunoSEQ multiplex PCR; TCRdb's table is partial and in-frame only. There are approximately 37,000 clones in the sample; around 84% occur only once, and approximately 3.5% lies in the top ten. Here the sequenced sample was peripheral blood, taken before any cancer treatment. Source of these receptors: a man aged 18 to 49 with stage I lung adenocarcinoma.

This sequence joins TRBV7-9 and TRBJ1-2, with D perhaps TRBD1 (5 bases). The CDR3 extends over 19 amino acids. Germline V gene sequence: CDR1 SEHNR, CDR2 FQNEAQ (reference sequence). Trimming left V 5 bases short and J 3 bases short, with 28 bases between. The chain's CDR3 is CASSPISPGPSWKDYGYTF. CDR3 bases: TGTGCCAGCAGCCCCATCTCGCCGGGACCCTCCTGGAAGGACTATGGCTACACCTTC. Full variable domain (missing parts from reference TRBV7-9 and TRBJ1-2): DTGVSQNPRHKITKRGQNVTFRCDPISEHNRLYWYRQTLGQGPEFLTYFQNEAQLEKSRLLSDRFSAERPKGSFSTLEIQRTEQGDSAMYLCASSPISPGPSWKDYGYTFGSGTRLTVV.

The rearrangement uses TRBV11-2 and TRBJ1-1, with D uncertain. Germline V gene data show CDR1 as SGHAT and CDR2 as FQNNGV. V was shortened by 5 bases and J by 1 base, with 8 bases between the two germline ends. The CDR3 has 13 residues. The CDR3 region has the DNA TGTGCCAGCAGCCTCCCCGGGAACACTGAAGCTTTCTTT. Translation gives CASSLPGNTEAFF. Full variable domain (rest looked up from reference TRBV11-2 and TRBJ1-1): EAGVAQSPRYKIIEKRQSVAFWCNPISGHATLYWYQQILGQGPKLLIQFQNNGVVDDSQLPKDRFSAERLKGVDSTLKIQPAKLEDSAVYLCASSLPGNTEAFFGQGTRLTVV.

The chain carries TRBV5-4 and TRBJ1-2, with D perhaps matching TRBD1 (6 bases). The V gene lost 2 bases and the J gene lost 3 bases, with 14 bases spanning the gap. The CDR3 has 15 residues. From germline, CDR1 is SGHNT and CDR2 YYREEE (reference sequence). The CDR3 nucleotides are TGTGCCAGCAGCTTTGGGGGGCAAGGAGACTATGGCTACACCTTC. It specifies CASSFGGQGDYGYTF.

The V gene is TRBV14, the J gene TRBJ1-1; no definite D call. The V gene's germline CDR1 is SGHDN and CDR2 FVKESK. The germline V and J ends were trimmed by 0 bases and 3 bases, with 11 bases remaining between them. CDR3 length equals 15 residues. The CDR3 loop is CASSQEPPAHTEAFF. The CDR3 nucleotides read TGTGCCAGCAGCCAAGAACCTCCCGCGCACACTGAAGCTTTCTTT.

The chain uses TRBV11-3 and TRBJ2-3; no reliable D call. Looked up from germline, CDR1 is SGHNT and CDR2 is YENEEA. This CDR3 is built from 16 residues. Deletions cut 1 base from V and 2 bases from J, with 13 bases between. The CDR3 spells CASSLGLGLPTDTQYF. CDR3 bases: TGTGCCAGCAGCTTAGGTCTGGGGTTGCCCACAGATACGCAGTATTTT.

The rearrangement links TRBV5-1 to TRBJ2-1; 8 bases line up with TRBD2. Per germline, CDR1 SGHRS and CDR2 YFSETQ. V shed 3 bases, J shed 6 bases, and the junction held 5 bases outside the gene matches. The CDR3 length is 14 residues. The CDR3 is CASSYPGTSNEQFF. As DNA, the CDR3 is TGCGCCAGCAGCTACCCCGGGACTAGCAATGAGCAGTTCTTC.

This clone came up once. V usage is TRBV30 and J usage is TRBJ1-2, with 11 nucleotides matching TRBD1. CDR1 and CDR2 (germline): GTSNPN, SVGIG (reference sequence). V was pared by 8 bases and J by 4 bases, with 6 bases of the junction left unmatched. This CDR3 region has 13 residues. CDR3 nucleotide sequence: TGTGCCGGACAGGGGGCGCGAATCTATGGCTACACCTTC. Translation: CAGQGARIYGYTF. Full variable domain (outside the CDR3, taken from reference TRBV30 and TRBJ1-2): SQTIHQWPATLVQPVGSPLSLECTVEGTSNPNLYWYRQAAGRGLQLLFYSVGIGQISSEVPQNLSASRPQDRQFILSSKKLLLSDSGFYLCAGQGARIYGYTFGSGTRLTVV.

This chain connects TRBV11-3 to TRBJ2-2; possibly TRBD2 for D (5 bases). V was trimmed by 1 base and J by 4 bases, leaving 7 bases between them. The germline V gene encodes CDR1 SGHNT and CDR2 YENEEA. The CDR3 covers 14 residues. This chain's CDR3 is CASSLGAGTGELFF. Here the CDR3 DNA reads TGTGCCAGCAGCTTAGGGGCGGGCACCGGGGAGCTGTTTTTT.

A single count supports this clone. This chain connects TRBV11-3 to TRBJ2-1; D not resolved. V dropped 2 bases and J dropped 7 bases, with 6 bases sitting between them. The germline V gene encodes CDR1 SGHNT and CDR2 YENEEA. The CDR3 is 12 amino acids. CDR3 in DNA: TGTGCCAGCAGCTTATCGGAGAATGAGCAGTTCTTC. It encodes CASSLSENEQFF. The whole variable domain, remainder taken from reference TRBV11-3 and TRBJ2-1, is EAGVVQSPRYKIIEKKQPVAFWCNPISGHNTLYWYLQNLGQGPELLIRYENEEAVDDSQLPKDRFSAERLKGVDSTLKIQPAELGDSAVYLCASSLSENEQFFGPGTRLTVL.

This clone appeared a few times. CDR3 sequence: CASSQEGTPGNEKLFF. CDR3 sequence (DNA): TGTGCCAGCAGCCAAGAAGGGACACCTGGTAATGAAAAACTGTTTTTT. The rearrangement joins TRBV4-2 to TRBJ1-4; D is possibly TRBD1 (6 bases). Trimming took 0 bases from V and 4 from J, leaving 12 bases between them. Per the germline V gene, CDR1 is LGHNA and CDR2 is YNFKEQ. The CDR3 spans 16 residues.

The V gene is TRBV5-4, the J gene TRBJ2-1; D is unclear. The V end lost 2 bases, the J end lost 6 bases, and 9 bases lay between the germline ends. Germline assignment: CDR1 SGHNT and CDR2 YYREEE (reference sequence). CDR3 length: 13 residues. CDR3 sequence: CASSFVLGNEQFF. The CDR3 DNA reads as TGTGCCAGCAGCTTCGTCCTCGGCAATGAGCAGTTCTTC.

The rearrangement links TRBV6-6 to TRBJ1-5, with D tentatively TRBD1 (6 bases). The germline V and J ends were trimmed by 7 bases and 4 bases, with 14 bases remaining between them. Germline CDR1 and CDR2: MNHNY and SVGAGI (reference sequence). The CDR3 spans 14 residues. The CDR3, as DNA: TGTGCCAGCACCCTACAGGGAGCAAATCAGCCCCAGCATTTT. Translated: CASTLQGANQPQHF.

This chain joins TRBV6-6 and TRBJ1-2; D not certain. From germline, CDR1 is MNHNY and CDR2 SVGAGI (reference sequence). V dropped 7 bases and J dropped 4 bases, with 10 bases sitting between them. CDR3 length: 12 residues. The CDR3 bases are TGTGCCAGCAAGTCGGACCTCTATGGCTACACCTTC. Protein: CASKSDLYGYTF.

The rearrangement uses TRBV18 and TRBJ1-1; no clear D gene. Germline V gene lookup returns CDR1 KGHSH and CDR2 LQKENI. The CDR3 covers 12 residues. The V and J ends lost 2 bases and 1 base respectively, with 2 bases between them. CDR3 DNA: TGTGCCAGCTCACCAGAGAACACTGAAGCTTTCTTT. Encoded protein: CASSPENTEAFF.

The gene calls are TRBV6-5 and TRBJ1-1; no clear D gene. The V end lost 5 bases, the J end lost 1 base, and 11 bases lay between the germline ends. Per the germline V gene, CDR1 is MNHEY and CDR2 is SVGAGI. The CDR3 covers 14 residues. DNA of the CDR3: TGTGCCAGCAGTCGCCTCCAGGCGAACACTGAAGCTTTCTTT. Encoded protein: CASSRLQANTEAFF.

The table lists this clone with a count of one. The chain's CDR3 is CSVRRGTGMNEQFF. The CDR3 DNA sequence: TGCAGCGTCCGCAGGGGGACAGGGATGAATGAGCAGTTCTTC. The rearrangement joins TRBV29-1 to TRBJ2-1; TRBD1 aligns across 9 bases. The CDR3 is made up of 14 amino acids. Looked up from germline, CDR1 is SQVTM and CDR2 is ANQGSEA. Trimming at V came to 6 bases and at J to 7 bases, leaving 10 bases not matched to a gene.

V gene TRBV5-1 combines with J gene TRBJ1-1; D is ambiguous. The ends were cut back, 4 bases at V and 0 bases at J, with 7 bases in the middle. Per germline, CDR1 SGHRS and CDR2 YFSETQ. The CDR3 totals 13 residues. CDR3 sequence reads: CASSNQLNTEAFF. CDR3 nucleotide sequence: TGCGCCAGCAGCAACCAACTGAACACTGAAGCTTTCTTT.

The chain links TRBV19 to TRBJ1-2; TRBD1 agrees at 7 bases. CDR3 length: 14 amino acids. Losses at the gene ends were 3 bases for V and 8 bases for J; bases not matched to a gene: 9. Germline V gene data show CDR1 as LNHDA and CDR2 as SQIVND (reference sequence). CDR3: CASSIQTGHSGYTF. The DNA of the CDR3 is TGTGCCAGTAGTATCCAGACAGGGCACTCCGGCTACACCTTC.

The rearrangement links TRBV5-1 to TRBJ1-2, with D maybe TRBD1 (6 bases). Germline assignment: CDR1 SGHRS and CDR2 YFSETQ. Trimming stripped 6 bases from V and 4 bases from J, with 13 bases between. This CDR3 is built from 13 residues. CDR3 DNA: TGCGCCAGCACCCCCGGACAGACCTATGGCTACACCTTC. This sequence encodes CASTPGQTYGYTF.

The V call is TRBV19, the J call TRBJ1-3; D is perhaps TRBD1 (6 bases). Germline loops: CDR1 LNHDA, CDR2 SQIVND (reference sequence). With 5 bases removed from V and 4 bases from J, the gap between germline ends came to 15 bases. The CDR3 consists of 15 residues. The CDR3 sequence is CASSSGGALGNTIYF. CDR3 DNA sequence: TGTGCCAGTAGTTCCGGGGGCGCCCTAGGAAACACCATATATTTT.

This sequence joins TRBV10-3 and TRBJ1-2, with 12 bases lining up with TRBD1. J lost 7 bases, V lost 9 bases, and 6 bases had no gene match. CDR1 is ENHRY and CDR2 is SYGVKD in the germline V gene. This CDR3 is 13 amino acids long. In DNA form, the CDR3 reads TGTGCCATAGCAGGGACAGGGGGCTCTGGCTACACCTTC. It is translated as CAIAGTGGSGYTF.

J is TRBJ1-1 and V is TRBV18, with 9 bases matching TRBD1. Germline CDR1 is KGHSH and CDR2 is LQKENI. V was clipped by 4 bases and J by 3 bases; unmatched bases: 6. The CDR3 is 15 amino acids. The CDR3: CASSLNGQGYTEAFF. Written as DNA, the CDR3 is TGTGCCAGCTCACTGAACGGACAGGGGTACACTGAAGCTTTCTTT.

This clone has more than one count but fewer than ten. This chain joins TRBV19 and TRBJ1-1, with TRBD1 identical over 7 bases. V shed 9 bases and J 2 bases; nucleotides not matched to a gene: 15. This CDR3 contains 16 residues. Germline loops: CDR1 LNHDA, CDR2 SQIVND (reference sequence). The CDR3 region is CASTSGTASINTEAFF. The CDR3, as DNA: TGTGCCAGCACCTCCGGGACAGCGAGTATCAACACTGAAGCTTTCTTT.

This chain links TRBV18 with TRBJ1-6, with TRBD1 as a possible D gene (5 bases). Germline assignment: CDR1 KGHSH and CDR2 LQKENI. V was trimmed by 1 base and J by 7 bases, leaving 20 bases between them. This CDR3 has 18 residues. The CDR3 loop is CASSPLVARQGTNSPLHF. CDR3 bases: TGTGCCAGCTCACCACTGGTTGCTCGCCAGGGAACGAATTCACCCCTCCACTTT.

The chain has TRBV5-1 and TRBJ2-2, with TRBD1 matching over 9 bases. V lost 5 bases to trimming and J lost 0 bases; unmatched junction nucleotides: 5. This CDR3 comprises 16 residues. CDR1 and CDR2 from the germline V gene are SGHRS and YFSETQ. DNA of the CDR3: TGCGCCAGCAGGACCGGGACAGGGTCGAACACCGGGGAGCTGTTTTTT. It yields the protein CASRTGTGSNTGELFF.